This T cell receptor (beta chain) was sequenced during a study of CD8+CD57+ T cells in acquired aplastic anemia. Those patients picked for sequencing had displayed CD8+CD57+ cell expansion on flow cytometry. The length of the CDR3 is 19 residues. Trimming removed 6 bases from V and 7 bases from J, with 34 bases in between. TCR beta VDJ combinations and CDR3 sequences were profiled from genomic DNA. TCRdb reprocessed the reads with MiXCR, giving one entry per CDR3 protein. The sample lists fewer than 250,000 distinct CDR3 sequences, around 45% occurring once. Sequences were obtained from sorted CD4+, CD8+, or CD8+CD57+ T cells (not recorded which) from PBMCs. This clonotype originated in a human donor with aplastic anemia. The J gene is TRBJ2-7, the V gene TRBV12-3 or TRBV12-4, with D possibly being TRBD2 (6 bases). The CDR3 DNA is TGTGCCAGCAGCCAAGACACCCTGTCTTGGGATAGCGGCGCGGGGGAGCAGTACTTC. Translated: CASSQDTLSWDSGAGEQYF.